Following are 15 T cell receptor beta chains from one sample sequenced in a study of blood T cell repertoires in COVID-19. Some clones are missing from TCRdb's copy, which holds only in-frame ones; the method was immunoSEQ multiplex PCR. The sample lists fewer than 300,000 clones, around 90% occurring once. What was sequenced was peripheral blood. The source of these receptors is a man aged 60-69 years who had recovered from COVID-19.

The chain employs TRBV11-2 and TRBJ1-1; possibly TRBD1 for D (5 bases). This CDR3 comprises 13 residues. Germline lookup yields CDR1 SGHAT and CDR2 FQNNGV. Deletions cut 1 base from V and 7 bases from J, with 10 bases between. Written as DNA, the CDR3 is TGTGCCAGCAGCTTAGTCCAGGGCGATGAAGCTTTCTTT. Translating gives CASSLVQGDEAFF. The whole variable domain, filled in from reference TRBV11-2 and TRBJ1-1, reads EAGVAQSPRYKIIEKRQSVAFWCNPISGHATLYWYQQILGQGPKLLIQFQNNGVVDDSQLPKDRFSAERLKGVDSTLKIQPAKLEDSAVYLCASSLVQGDEAFFGQGTRLTVV.

V gene TRBV18 combines with J gene TRBJ1-2, with 12 bases that match TRBD1. Trimming took 1 base from V and 5 from J; bases not matched to a gene: 8. The length of the CDR3 is 17 residues. Germline loops: CDR1 KGHSH, CDR2 LQKENI. CDR3 DNA sequence: TGTGCCAGCTCACCACGGGGACAGGGGGCGGTTACGTATGGCTACACCTTC. Its protein is CASSPRGQGAVTYGYTF.

The genes are TRBV19 and TRBJ1-5, with 9 bases aligning to TRBD1. CDR1 and CDR2 (germline): LNHDA, SQIVND (reference sequence). Trimming removed 6 bases from V and 1 base from J; junction bases left unmatched: 7. The CDR3 totals 16 residues. The CDR3 region has the DNA TGTGCCAGTAGGGCGGGACAGGGCATCAGCAATCAGCCCCAGCATTTT. It codes for CASRAGQGISNQPQHF.

The chain links TRBV21-1 to TRBJ2-2; TRBD2 is the table's D call, not checked against the DNA. TRBV21-1 is shown as a pseudogene. The CDR3 length is 15 residues. CDR3 amino acids: CASRAAGGPTGELFF. As DNA, the CDR3 is TGTGCCAGCAGGGCAGCGGGGGGGCCCACCGGGGAGCTGTTTTTT.

In its sample, this clone was seen once. The gene calls are TRBV29-1 and TRBJ1-1, with D possibly being TRBD1 (5 bases). The CDR3 totals 11 residues. Germline CDR1 is SQVTM and CDR2 is ANQGSEA. V lost 5 bases and J 6 bases, leaving 10 bases between the germline ends. The CDR3 coding sequence is TGCAGCGTTTCCCAGGGTGCTGAAGCTTTCTTT. The encoded protein is CSVSQGAEAFF.

V usage is TRBV6-6 and J usage is TRBJ1-3; tentative D call: TRBD1 (6 bases). The CDR3 runs to 17 residues. V was trimmed by 5 bases and J by 0 bases, leaving 17 bases between them. From germline, CDR1 is MNHNY and CDR2 SVGAGI (reference sequence). The CDR3 nucleotides read TGTGCCAGCAGTCCTGACAGGCCCCATCACTCTGGAAACACCATATATTTT. This gives the protein CASSPDRPHHSGNTIYF.

The gene calls are TRBV5-1 and TRBJ2-7, with 7 nucleotides matching TRBD1. The length of the CDR3 is 16 residues. Germline lookup yields CDR1 SGHRS and CDR2 YFSETQ. Losses at the gene ends were 4 bases for V and 0 bases for J; bases not matched to a gene: 10. The DNA of the CDR3 is TGCGCCAGCAGCCGGGACAAGGGGGCTATCTCCTACGAGCAGTACTTC. Protein product: CASSRDKGAISYEQYF.

The J gene is TRBJ2-6, the V gene TRBV19, with D possibly matching TRBD1 (6 bases). V was pared by 5 bases and J by 3 bases, with 11 bases between. Looked up from germline, CDR1 is LNHDA and CDR2 is SQIVND (reference sequence). The CDR3 totals 15 residues. CDR3 amino acids: CASSQQGIGANVLTF. The CDR3 DNA is TGTGCCAGTAGTCAACAGGGTATTGGGGCCAACGTCCTGACTTTC.

This clone was found a few times. This chain joins TRBV6-1 and TRBJ1-1; D not certain. Trimming took off 3 bases at V and 0 bases at J, with 5 bases between the two ends. The CDR3 sequence is 13 residues long. Germline lookup yields CDR1 MNHNS and CDR2 SASEGT. CDR3 region: CASSETLNTEAFF. The CDR3, as DNA: TGTGCCAGCAGTGAGACACTGAACACTGAAGCTTTCTTT.

CDR3 sequence reads: CASSFGQGRINEQFF. The CDR3 region has the DNA TGTGCCAGCAGCTTTGGACAGGGACGGATCAATGAGCAGTTCTTC. J is TRBJ2-1 and V is TRBV7-8, with 8 bases that match TRBD1. CDR1 and CDR2 from the germline V gene are SGHVS and FQNEAQ. The CDR3 is 15 amino acids. After removal of 3 bases from V and 6 bases from J, the junction contained 7 bases not matched to a gene.

The chain combines TRBV6-5 with TRBJ1-1, with D tentatively TRBD1 (6 bases). Germline V gene lookup returns CDR1 MNHEY and CDR2 SVGAGI. The V end lost 8 bases, the J end lost 0 bases, and 13 bases lay between the germline ends. The CDR3 totals 14 residues. CDR3 amino acids: CASFSGVVNTEAFF. CDR3 DNA: TGTGCCAGCTTTTCAGGGGTTGTGAACACTGAAGCTTTCTTT.

The rearrangement uses TRBV9 and TRBJ2-7; D might be TRBD2 (7 bases). This CDR3 is built from 15 residues. V was shortened by 2 bases and J by 2 bases, with 14 bases between the two germline ends. Germline V gene sequence: CDR1 SGDLS, CDR2 YYNGEE. Written as DNA, the CDR3 is TGTGCCAGCAGCGTTAGGGGGGGAATGCCCTACGAGCAGTACTTC. Protein sequence: CASSVRGGMPYEQYF.

V gene TRBV3-1 (or the pseudogene TRBV3-2) combines with J gene TRBJ2-7; 8 bases are shared with TRBD2. The CDR3 sequence is 15 residues long. The J segment lost 3 bases and the V segment lost 1 base, leaving 5 bases of the junction unmatched. From germline, CDR1 is LGHDT and CDR2 YNNKEL (reference sequence). CDR3 region: CASSQVGGGGYEQYF. As DNA, the CDR3 is TGTGCCAGCAGCCAAGTCGGGGGGGGTGGCTACGAGCAGTACTTC.

The chain joins TRBV13 to TRBJ2-3; 7 bases fit TRBD2. V lost 5 bases, J lost 2 bases, and 10 bases stayed unmatched. Germline lookup yields CDR1 PRHDT and CDR2 FYEKMQ (reference sequence). CDR3 length: 16 residues. This CDR3 reads CASSHRSSGHTDTQYF. The CDR3 bases are TGTGCCAGCAGCCATAGATCTAGCGGACACACAGATACGCAGTATTTT.

The rearrangement joins TRBV5-8 to TRBJ1-1; D is undetermined. The V gene lost 4 bases and the J gene lost 7 bases, with 26 bases spanning the gap. Germline V CDR1 and CDR2: SGHTS, YDEGEE. The CDR3 is 17 residues long. The CDR3 DNA follows: TGTGCCAGCAGCCCCCCCTCGGAGGTTTGGTGGAAGGTTGAAGCTTTCTTT. The encoded protein is CASSPPSEVWWKVEAFF.